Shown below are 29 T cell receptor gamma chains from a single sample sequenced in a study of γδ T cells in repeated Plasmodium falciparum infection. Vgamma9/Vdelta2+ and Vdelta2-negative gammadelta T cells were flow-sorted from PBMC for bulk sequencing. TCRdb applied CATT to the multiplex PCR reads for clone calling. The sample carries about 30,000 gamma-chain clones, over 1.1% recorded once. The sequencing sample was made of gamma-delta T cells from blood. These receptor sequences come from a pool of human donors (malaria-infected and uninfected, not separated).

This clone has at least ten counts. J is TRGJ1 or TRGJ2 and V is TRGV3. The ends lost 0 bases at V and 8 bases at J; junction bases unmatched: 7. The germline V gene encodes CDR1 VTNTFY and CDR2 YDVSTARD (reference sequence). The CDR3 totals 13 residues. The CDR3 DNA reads TGTGCCACCTGGGACAGGCCGGAACATAAGAAACTCTTT. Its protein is CATWDRPEHKKLF.

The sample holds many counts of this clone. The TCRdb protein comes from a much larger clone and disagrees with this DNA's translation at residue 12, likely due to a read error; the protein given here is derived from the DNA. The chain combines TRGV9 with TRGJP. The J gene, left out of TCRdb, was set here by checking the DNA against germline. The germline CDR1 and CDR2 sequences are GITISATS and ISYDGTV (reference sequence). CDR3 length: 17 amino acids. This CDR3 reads CALWETDQELGEKIKVF. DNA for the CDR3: TGTGCCTTGTGGGAGACCGACCAAGAGTTGGGCGAAAAAATCAAGGTATTT.

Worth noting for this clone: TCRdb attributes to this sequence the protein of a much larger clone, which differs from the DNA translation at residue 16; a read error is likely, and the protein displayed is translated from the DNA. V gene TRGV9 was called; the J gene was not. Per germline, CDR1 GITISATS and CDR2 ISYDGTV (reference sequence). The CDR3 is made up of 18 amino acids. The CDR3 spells CALWENYAGELGKKIEVF. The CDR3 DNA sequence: TGTGCCTTGTGGGAGAACTACGCGGGGGAGTTGGGCAAAAAAATCGAGGTATTT.

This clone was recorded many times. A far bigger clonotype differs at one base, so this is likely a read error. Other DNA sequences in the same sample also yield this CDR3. CDR3 nucleotide sequence: TGCGCCTTGTGGGAGGTGCGGGGTCAATCAGCCTCTGATAAGAAACTCTTT. It is translated as CALWEVRGQSASDKKLF. The chain has TRGV9 and TRGJ1 or TRGJ2. TCRdb does not report a J gene; here it was assigned by matching the DNA to germline references. The V gene's germline CDR1 is GITISATS and CDR2 ISYDGTV (reference sequence). This CDR3 is built from 17 residues.

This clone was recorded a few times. CDR3 region: CATWDAVGGKKLF. The CDR3 nucleotides are TGTGCCACCTGGGATGCGGTTGGGGGAAAGAAACTCTTT. The chain combines TRGV4 with TRGJ1 or TRGJ2. TCRdb is silent on the J gene; assignment here came from matching the DNA to germline. CDR1 is EGSTGY and CDR2 is YDSYTSSV in the germline V gene. This CDR3 is built from 13 residues. The V and J ends lost 2 bases and 10 bases, in that order; junction bases with no gene match: 11.

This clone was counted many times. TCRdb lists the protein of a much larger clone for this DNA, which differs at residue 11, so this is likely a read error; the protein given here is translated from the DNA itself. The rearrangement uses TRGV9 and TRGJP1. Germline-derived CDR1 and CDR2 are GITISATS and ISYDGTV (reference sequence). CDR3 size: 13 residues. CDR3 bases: TGTGCCTTGTGGGATACCACTGGTTGGTTCGAGATATTT. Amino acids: CALWDTTGWFEIF.

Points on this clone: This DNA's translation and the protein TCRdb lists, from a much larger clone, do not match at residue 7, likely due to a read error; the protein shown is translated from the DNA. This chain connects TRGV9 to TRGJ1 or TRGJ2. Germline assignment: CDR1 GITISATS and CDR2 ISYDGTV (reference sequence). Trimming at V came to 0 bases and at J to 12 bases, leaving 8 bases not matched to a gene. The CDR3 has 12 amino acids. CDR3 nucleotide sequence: TGTGCCTTGTGGGAGGTGGGGGAGAGGAAACTCTTT. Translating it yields CALWEVGERKLF.

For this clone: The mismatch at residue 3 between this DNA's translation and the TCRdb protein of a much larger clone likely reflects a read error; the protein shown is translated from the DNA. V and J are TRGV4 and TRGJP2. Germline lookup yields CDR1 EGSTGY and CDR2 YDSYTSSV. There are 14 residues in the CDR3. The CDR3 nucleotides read TGTGCCGCCTGGGATTACAGTAGTGATTGGATCAAGACGTTT. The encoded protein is CAAWDYSSDWIKTF.

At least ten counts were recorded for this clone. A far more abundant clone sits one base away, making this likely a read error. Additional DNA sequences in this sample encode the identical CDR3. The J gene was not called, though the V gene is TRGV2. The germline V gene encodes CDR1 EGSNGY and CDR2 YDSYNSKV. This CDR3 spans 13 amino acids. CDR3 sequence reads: CATWDPPGYKKLF. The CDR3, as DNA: TGTGCCACCTGGGACCCCCCGGGATATAAGAAGCTCTTT.

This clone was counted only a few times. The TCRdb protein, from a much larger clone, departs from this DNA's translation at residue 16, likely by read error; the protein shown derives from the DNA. The CDR3, as DNA: TGTGCCTTGTGGGAGGCTGCGACGGGAGAGTTGGGCAAAAAAATCGAGGTATTT. Amino acid sequence: CALWEAATGELGKKIEVF. The rearrangement links TRGV9 to TRGJP. The CDR3 spans 18 residues. CDR1 GITISATS and CDR2 ISYDGTV come from the germline V gene (reference sequence).

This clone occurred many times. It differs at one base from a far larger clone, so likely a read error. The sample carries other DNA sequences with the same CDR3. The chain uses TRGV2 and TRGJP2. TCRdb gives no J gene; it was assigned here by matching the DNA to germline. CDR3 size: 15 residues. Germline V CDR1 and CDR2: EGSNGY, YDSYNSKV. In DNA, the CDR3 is TGTGCCACCTGGGACGGGCCGGGTGGTGACTGGATCAAGACGTTT. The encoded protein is CATWDGPGGDWIKTF.

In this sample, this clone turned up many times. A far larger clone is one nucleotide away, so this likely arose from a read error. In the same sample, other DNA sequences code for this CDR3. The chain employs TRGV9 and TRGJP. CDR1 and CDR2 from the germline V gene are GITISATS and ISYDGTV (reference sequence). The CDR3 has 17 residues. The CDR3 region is CALWEPPQELGKKIKVF. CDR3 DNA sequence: TGCGCCTTGTGGGAGCCCCCCCAAGAGTTGGGCAAAAAAATCAAGGTATTT.

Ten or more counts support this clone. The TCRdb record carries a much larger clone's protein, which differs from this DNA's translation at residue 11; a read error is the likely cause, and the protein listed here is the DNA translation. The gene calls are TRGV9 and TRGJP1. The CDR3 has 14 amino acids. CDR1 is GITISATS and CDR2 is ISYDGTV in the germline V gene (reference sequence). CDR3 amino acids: CALWEVRGGWLKIF. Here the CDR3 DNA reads TGTGCCTTGTGGGAGGTTCGGGGGGGTTGGCTCAAGATATTT.

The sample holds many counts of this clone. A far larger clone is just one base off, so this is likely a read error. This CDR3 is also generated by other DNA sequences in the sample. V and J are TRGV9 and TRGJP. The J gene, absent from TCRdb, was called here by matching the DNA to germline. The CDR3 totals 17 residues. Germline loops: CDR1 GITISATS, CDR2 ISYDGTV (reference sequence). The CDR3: CALWEVVSELGKKIKVF. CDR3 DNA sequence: TGTGCCTTGTGGGAGGTGGTATCCGAGTTGGGTAAAAAAATCAAGGTATTT.

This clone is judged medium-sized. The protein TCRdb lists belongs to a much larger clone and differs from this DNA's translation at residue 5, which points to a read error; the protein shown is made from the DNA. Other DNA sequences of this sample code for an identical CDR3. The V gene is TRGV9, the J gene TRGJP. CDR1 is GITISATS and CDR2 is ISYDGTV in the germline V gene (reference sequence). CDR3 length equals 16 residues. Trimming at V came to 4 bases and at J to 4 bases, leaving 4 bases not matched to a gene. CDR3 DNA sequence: TGTGCCTTGTGGGACGCACAAGAGTTGGGCAAAAAAATCAAGGTATTT. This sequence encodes CALWDAQELGKKIKVF.

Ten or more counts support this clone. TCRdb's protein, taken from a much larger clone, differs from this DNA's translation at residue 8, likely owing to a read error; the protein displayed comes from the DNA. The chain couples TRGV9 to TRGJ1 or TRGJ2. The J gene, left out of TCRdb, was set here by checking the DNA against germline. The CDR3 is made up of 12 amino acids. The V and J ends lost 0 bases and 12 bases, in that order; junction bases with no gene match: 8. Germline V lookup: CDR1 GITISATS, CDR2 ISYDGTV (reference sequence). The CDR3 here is CALWEVWKRKLF. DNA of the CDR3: TGTGCCTTGTGGGAGGTGTGGAAGAGGAAACTCTTT.

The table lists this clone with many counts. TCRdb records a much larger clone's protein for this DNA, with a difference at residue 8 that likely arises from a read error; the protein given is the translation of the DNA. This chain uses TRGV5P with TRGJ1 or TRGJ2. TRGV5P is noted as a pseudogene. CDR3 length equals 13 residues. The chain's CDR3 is CATWGTLRYKKLF. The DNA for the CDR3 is TGTGCCACCTGGGGCACCCTTCGCTATAAGAAACTCTTT.

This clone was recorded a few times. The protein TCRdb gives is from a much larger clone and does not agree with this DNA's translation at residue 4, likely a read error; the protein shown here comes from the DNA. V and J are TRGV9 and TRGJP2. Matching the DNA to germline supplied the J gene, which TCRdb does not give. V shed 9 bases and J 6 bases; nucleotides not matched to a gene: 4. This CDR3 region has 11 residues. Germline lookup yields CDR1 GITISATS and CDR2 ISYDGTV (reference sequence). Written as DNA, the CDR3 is TGTGCCTTGAGGGGTGATTGGATCAAGACGTTT. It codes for CALRGDWIKTF.

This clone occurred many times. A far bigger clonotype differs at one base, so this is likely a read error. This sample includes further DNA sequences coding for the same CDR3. CDR3 protein: CALWEVTLQELGKKIKVF. The CDR3 nucleotides are TGTGCCTTGTGGGAGGTTACACTTCAAGAGTTGGGCAAAAAGATCAAGGTATTT. The V and J genes are TRGV9 and TRGJP. TCRdb records no J gene; here it was assigned by comparing the DNA to germline. The CDR3 covers 18 residues. CDR1 and CDR2 from the germline V gene are GITISATS and ISYDGTV (reference sequence).

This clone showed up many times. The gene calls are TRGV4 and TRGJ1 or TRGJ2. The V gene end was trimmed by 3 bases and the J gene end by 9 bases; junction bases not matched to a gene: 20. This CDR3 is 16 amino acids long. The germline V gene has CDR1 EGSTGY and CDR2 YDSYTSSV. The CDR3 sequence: CATWDPHLGRRGKKLF. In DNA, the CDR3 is TGTGCCACCTGGGATCCCCACCTAGGTCGTAGGGGTAAGAAACTCTTT.

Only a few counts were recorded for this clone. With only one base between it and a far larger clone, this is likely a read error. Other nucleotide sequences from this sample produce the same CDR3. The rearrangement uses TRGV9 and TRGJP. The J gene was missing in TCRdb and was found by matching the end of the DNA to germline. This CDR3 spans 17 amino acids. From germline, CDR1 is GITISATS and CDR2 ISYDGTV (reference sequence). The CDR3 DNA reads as TGTGCCTTGTGGGAGACCGACCAAGAGTTGGGTAAAAAAATCAAGGTATTT. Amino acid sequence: CALWETDQELGKKIKVF.

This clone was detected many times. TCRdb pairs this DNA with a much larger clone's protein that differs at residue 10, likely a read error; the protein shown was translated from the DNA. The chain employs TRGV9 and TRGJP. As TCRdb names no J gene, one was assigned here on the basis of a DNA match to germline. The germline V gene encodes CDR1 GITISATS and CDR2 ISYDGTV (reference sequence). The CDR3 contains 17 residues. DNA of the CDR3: TGTGCCTTGTGGGAGGTGAGGAGGGAGTCGGGCAAAAAAATCAAGGTATTT. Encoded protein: CALWEVRRESGKKIKVF.

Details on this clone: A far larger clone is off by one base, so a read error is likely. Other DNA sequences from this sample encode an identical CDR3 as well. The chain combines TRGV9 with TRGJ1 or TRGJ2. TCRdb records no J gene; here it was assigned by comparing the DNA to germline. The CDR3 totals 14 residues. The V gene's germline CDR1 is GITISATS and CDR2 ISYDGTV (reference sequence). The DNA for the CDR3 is TGTGCCTTGTGGGAGCCGAAGACTTATTACAAGAAACTCTTT. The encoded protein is CALWEPKTYYKKLF.

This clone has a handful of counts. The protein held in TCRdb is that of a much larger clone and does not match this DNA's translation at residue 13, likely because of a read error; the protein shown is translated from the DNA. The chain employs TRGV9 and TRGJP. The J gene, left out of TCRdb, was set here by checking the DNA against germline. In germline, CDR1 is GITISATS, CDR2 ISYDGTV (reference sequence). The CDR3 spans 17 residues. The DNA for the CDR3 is TGTGCCTTGTGGGAGGTGTTAGGTGAGTTGGGCAAAAGAATCAAGGTATTT. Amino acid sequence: CALWEVLGELGKRIKVF.

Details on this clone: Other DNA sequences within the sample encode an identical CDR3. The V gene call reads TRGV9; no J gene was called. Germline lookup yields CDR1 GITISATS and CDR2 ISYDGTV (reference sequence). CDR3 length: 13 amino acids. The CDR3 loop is CALWDPGDYKKLF. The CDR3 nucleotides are TGCGCCTTGTGGGACCCGGGGGATTATAAGAAACTCTTC.

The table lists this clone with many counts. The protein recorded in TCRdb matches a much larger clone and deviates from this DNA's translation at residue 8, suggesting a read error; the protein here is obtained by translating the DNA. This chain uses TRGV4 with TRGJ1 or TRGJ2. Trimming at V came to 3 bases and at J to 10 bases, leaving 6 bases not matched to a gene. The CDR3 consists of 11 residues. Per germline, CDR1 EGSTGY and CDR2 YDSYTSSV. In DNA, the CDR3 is TGTGCCACCTGGGATAATCGGAAGAAACTCTTT. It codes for CATWDNRKKLF.

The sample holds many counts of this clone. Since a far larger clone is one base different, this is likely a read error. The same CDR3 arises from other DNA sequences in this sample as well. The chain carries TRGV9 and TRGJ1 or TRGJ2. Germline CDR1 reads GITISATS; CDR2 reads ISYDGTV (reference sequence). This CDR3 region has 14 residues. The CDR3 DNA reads TGTGCCTTGTGGGAGCCGAAGACTTATTATAAGAAACTCTTC. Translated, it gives CALWEPKTYYKKLF.

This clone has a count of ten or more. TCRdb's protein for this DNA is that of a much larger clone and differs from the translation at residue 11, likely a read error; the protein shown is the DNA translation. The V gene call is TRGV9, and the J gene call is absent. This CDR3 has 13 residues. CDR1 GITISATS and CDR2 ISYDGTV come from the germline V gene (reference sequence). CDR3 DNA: TGTGCCTTGCAAGAGTTGGGCAAAAAAATCAGGGTATTT. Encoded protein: CALQELGKKIRVF.

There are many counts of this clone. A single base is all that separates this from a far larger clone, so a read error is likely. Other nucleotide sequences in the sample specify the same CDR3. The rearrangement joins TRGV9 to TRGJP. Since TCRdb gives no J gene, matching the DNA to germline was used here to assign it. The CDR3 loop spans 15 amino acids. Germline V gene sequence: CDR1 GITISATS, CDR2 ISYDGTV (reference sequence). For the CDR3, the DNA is TGTGCCCTGTGGGGAGCGGAGTTGGGCAAAAAAATCAAGGTATTT. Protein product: CALWGAELGKKIKVF.